This entry lists 31 T cell receptor beta chains sequenced from one sample in a study of T cell clonality in common variable immunodeficiency. Sequenced by immunoSEQ multiplex PCR; TCRdb stores in-frame clones only, minus some. This repertoire lists under 45,000 clones without singletons; under 1.5% sits in the top ten. The sequencing sample was made of peripheral blood mononuclear cells. These receptors all stem from a person aged 18-70 years in good health.

This clone was counted at least ten times. The read terminates 3 residues ahead of where the CDR3 ends, so the germline J gene completes it. The rearrangement uses TRBV5-1 and TRBJ2-2, with 9 bases fitting TRBD1. Germline V CDR1 and CDR2: SGHRS, YFSETQ. The CDR3 has 15 residues. V lost 4 bases, J lost 4 bases, and 5 bases stayed unmatched. CDR3 residues: CASSRTGDITGELFF. CDR3 bases read: TGCGCCAGCAGCCGGACAGGGGACATCACCGGGGAG.

This clone came up many times. Incomplete CDR3 DNA: TGCAGTGCTAGAGAGGCTAGCGGGGTCCGCCCAGATACG. It translates to CSAREASGVRPDT. Given in full, the CDR3 is CSAREASGVRPDTQYF. The chain employs TRBV20-1 and TRBJ2-3; 9 bases line up with TRBD2. Read sequence stops 3 residues before the CDR3 end, and the germline J gene provides the missing end. Trimming at V came to 0 bases and at J to 4 bases, leaving 8 bases not matched to a gene. Germline V gene data show CDR1 as DFQATT and CDR2 as SNEGSKA (reference sequence). The CDR3 extends over 16 amino acids.

There are a few counts of this clone. Read data end 3 residues before the CDR3 end; the end is taken from the germline J gene. The rearrangement links TRBV5-1 to TRBJ1-1; D remains unclear. CDR1 is SGHRS and CDR2 is YFSETQ in the germline V gene. This CDR3 is built from 14 residues. The V gene lost 5 bases and the J gene lost 3 bases, with 14 bases spanning the gap. The CDR3 is CASSRSGWDTEAFF. Incomplete CDR3 DNA: TGCGCCAGCAGTAGGTCAGGATGGGACACTGAA.

There are many counts of this clone. The read ends 3 residues before the CDR3 terminus; that terminus is restored from the germline J gene. This chain uses TRBV19 with TRBJ1-2; tentatively, D is TRBD1 (5 bases). V gave up 4 bases and J gave up 3 bases, with 12 bases separating them. This CDR3 is 14 amino acids long. CDR1 is LNHDA and CDR2 is SQIVND in the germline V gene (reference sequence). The sequenced part of the CDR3 DNA is TGTGCCAGTAGTACCATAACAGGCTACTATGGC. Protein sequence: CASSTITGYYG. The full CDR3 sequence reads CASSTITGYYGYTF.

This clone came up many times. From the germline J gene comes the end of the CDR3, since the read stops 3 residues before it. The chain has TRBV7-2 and TRBJ2-1, with D hard to call. The V gene's germline CDR1 is SGHTA and CDR2 FQGNSA. The CDR3 is 12 residues long. V shed 5 bases and J shed 4 bases, with 6 bases lying between them. Incomplete CDR3 DNA: TGTGCCAGCAGCCTACAGTACAATGAG. Its protein product is CASSLQYNE. The whole CDR3 protein is CASSLQYNEQFF. The entire variable domain, with the rest obtained from reference TRBV7-2 and TRBJ2-1, is as follows: GAGVSQSPSNKVTEKGKDVELRCDPISGHTALYWYRQSLGQGLEFLIYFQGNSAPDKSGLPSDRFSAERTGGSVSTLTIQRTQQEDSAVYLCASSLQYNEQFFGPGTRLTVL.

Many counts were recorded for this clone. Sequencing ends 3 residues short of the CDR3 end; the germline J gene provides the rest. The rearrangement uses TRBV5-6 and TRBJ2-2, with 10 positions matching TRBD1. CDR3 length: 15 residues. V was clipped by 5 bases and J by 6 bases; unmatched bases: 7. Germline V gene lookup returns CDR1 SGHDT and CDR2 YYEEEE. The covered CDR3 bases are TGTGCCAGCAGACCGGGGACAGGGGCTCCCGGGGAG. Residues: CASRPGTGAPGE. The full CDR3 reads CASRPGTGAPGELFF.

In this sample, this clone turned up many times. The CDR3 extends 3 residues past the end of the read, so its final part is completed from the germline J gene. The chain joins TRBV5-6 to TRBJ1-4, with D possibly matching TRBD1 (6 bases). Trimming removed 4 bases at V and 8 bases at J, with 15 bases between. The CDR3 length is 14 residues. The V gene's germline CDR1 is SGHDT and CDR2 YYEEEE. The chain's CDR3 is CASSLTGPGEKLFF. CDR3 bases read: TGTGCCAGCAGCCTGACAGGCCCCGGCGAAAAA.

This clone was counted at least ten times. Coverage ceases 3 residues before the CDR3 finishes, and the germline J gene fills in the end. This chain uses TRBV18 with TRBJ1-1, with D possibly being TRBD1 (5 bases). The ends were cut back, 3 bases at V and 5 bases at J, with 10 bases in the middle. Germline V CDR1 and CDR2: KGHSH, LQKENI. The CDR3 spans 13 residues. The CDR3 protein is CASSPGRETEAFF. CDR3 DNA, as far as it was read: TGTGCCAGCTCACCCGGCAGGGAGACTGAA.

Ten or more counts support this clone. CDR3 amino acids: CASLQTTVARQPQHF. The covered CDR3 bases are TGTGCCAGCCTACAAACGACAGTAGCAAGGCAGCCC. The chain employs TRBV28 and TRBJ1-5; tentative D call: TRBD1 (5 bases). Coverage ceases 3 residues before the CDR3 finishes, and the germline J gene fills in the end. The germline V gene encodes CDR1 MDHEN and CDR2 SYDVKM. V lost 8 bases, J lost 7 bases, and 21 bases lay in between. This CDR3 has 15 amino acids.

In the case of this clone: Mismatch with germline at one junction end may stem from a read error. Read data end 3 residues before the CDR3 end; the end is taken from the germline J gene. This CDR3 is also generated by other DNA sequences in the sample. The V and J genes are TRBV20-1 and TRBJ1-3, with D perhaps TRBD1 (5 bases). This CDR3 contains 14 residues. CDR1 DFQATT and CDR2 SNEGSKA come from the germline V gene (reference sequence). The covered CDR3 bases are TGCAGTGCTAGAGCTAACAGGTCCCGGAACACG. Amino acid sequence: CSARANRSRNT. The full CDR3 protein reads CSARANRSRNTIYF.

This clone was seen repeatedly, ten times or more. The sequence runs out 3 residues before the end of the CDR3; the remainder is reconstructed from the germline J gene. V and J are TRBV5-1 and TRBJ2-1; 7 bases map to TRBD1. This CDR3 region has 15 residues. Trimming took 0 bases from V and 3 from J; bases not matched to a gene: 3. Germline V gene sequence: CDR1 SGHRS, CDR2 YFSETQ. The CDR3 here is CASSLAGDSYNEQFF. The part of the CDR3 DNA that was read is TGCGCCAGCAGCTTGGCCGGGGACAGCTACAATGAG. Filled out from reference TRBV5-1 and TRBJ2-1, the complete variable domain reads KAGVTQTPRYLIKTRGQQVTLSCSPISGHRSVSWYQQTPGQGLQFLFEYFSETQRNKGNFPGRFSGRQFSNSRSEMNVSTLELGDSALYLCASSLAGDSYNEQFFGPGTRLTVL.

In this sample, this clone turned up many times. Read coverage stops 3 residues before the CDR3 terminus; the germline J gene supplies the remainder. In the same sample, other DNA sequences code for this CDR3. The chain links TRBV19 to TRBJ1-2; tentatively, D is TRBD1 (5 bases). V was cut by 6 bases and J by 4 bases, with 27 bases left in between. This CDR3 is built from 18 residues. The germline V gene encodes CDR1 LNHDA and CDR2 SQIVND (reference sequence). CDR3 protein: CASSPGRLTDGPPYGYTF. The covered CDR3 bases are TGTGCCAGTAGCCCAGGGAGACTGACGGACGGTCCCCCCTATGGC.

This clone was recorded many times. The missing CDR3 end, 3 residues past where the read stops, is filled in from the germline J gene. This rearrangement joins TRBV5-1 to TRBJ1-1, with 7 bases matching TRBD1. From germline, CDR1 is SGHRS and CDR2 YFSETQ. The V and J ends lost 3 bases and 0 bases, in that order; junction bases with no gene match: 8. The CDR3 loop spans 16 amino acids. The covered CDR3 bases are TGCGCCAGCAGCTCGCTTTACAGGGGAATGAACACTGAA. The encoded protein is CASSSLYRGMNTE. The complete CDR3 protein is CASSSLYRGMNTEAFF.

The table lists this clone with many counts. The sequenced fragment ends 3 residues before the CDR3 boundary, so the rest is inferred from the germline J gene. V usage is TRBV20-1 and J usage is TRBJ2-3, with D tentatively TRBD2 (6 bases). CDR3 length: 17 amino acids. V lost 6 bases and J lost 0, with 22 bases in between. Germline values: CDR1 DFQATT, CDR2 SNEGSKA (reference sequence). The CDR3 DNA, read in part, is TGCAGTGCAATATCTTCTCATAGCGGTTATAGCACAGATACG. Translation: CSAISSHSGYSTDT. The entire CDR3 reads CSAISSHSGYSTDTQYF.

In its sample, this clone was seen many times. The read ends 3 residues shy of where the CDR3 ends; the end is completed using the germline J gene. The chain employs TRBV11-2 and TRBJ2-7; no firm D call. Germline CDR1 is SGHAT and CDR2 is FQNNGV. V was shortened by 2 bases and J by 3 bases, with 8 bases between the two germline ends. The CDR3 has 13 residues. The CDR3 reads CASSLWPSYEQYF. The covered CDR3 bases are TGTGCCAGCAGCTTATGGCCAAGCTACGAG.

The sample holds many counts of this clone. The read ends 3 residues early relative to the CDR3; the germline J gene fills the gap. The genes are TRBV7-8 and TRBJ1-6, with 8 positions matching TRBD1. The J segment lost 8 bases and the V segment lost 6 bases, leaving 3 bases of the junction unmatched. CDR1 is SGHVS and CDR2 is FQNEAQ in the germline V gene. CDR3 length: 13 amino acids. The sequenced part of the CDR3 DNA is TGTGCCAGCAGAACGACAGGGGATTCACCC. This encodes CASRTTGDSP. The full CDR3 is CASRTTGDSPLHF.

This clone was found many times. With the read ending 3 residues before the CDR3 end, the germline J gene is used to fill in that end. V is TRBV2 and J is TRBJ1-5; D not certain. Germline CDR1 SNHLY, CDR2 FYNNEI. The CDR3 has 14 amino acids. V dropped 5 bases and J dropped 0 bases, with 8 bases sitting between them. CDR3 DNA (partial): TGTGCCAGCAGTCTGGCGGATAGCAATCAGCCC. It yields the protein CASSLADSNQP. The full-length CDR3 reads as CASSLADSNQPQHF.

This clone was counted ten times or more. One end of the junction does not line up with germline, which may come from a read error. The read falls 3 residues short of the CDR3 end, and the missing part is taken from the germline J gene. This chain connects TRBV7-9 to TRBJ2-4, with D perhaps matching TRBD1 or TRBD2 (5 bases each). Germline values: CDR1 SEHNR, CDR2 FQNEAQ (reference sequence). The CDR3 totals 15 residues. The CDR3 DNA, read in part, is TGTGCCAGCGGCTTGAGGGGTGGGGCCAAAAACATT. It is translated as CASGLRGGAKNI. In full, the CDR3 is CASGLRGGAKNIQYF. Supplemented by reference TRBV7-9 and TRBJ2-4, the full variable domain reads DTGVSQNPRHKITKRGQNVTFRCDPISEHNRLYWYRQTLGQGPEFLTYFQNEAQLEKSRLLSDRFSAERPKGSFSTLEIQRTEQGDSAMYLCASGLRGGAKNIQYFGAGTRLSVL.

This clone was detected many times. From the germline J gene comes the end of the CDR3, since the read stops 3 residues before it. The chain is built from TRBV11-2 and TRBJ1-4, with D perhaps matching TRBD1 (5 bases). Per germline, CDR1 SGHAT and CDR2 FQNNGV. The CDR3 covers 15 residues. The V end lost 4 bases, the J end lost 6 bases, and 15 bases lay between the germline ends. The CDR3 sequence: CASSSFRVGDEKLFF. CDR3 DNA (partial): TGTGCCAGCAGCTCTTTCAGGGTGGGAGATGAAAAA.

The table lists this clone with many counts. The sequenced fragment ends 3 residues before the CDR3 boundary, so the rest is inferred from the germline J gene. The chain links TRBV11-3 to TRBJ2-2; no reliable D call. Germline V CDR1 and CDR2: SGHNT, YENEEA. V gave up 5 bases and J gave up 3 bases, with 13 bases separating them. CDR3 length: 15 residues. Partial CDR3 DNA: TGTGCCAGCAGCCCCGGGTTTGAGGACACCGGGGAG. Protein: CASSPGFEDTGE. The CDR3 in its entirety is CASSPGFEDTGELFF.

This clone was picked up many times. The sequenced fragment ends 3 residues before the CDR3 boundary, so the rest is inferred from the germline J gene. J is TRBJ2-1 and V is TRBV5-1, with 7 bases matching TRBD1. CDR1 and CDR2 from the germline V gene are SGHRS and YFSETQ. The trim removed 5 bases at V and 3 bases at J, leaving 8 bases unmatched. There are 15 residues in the CDR3. The CDR3 bases that were read are TGCGCCAGCAGAGGACAGGAGATAGTCTACAATGAG. It translates to CASRGQEIVYNE. The whole CDR3 protein reads CASRGQEIVYNEQFF.

This clone was detected ten times or more. The read halts 3 residues ahead of the CDR3 end, with the missing end drawn from the germline J gene. The chain recombines TRBV2 with TRBJ2-2; TRBD1 aligns across 7 bases. The germline V gene encodes CDR1 SNHLY and CDR2 FYNNEI. J lost 4 bases, V lost 8 bases, and 10 bases had no gene match. This CDR3 has 15 amino acids. The DNA read from the CDR3 is TGTGCCAGCCGGGGATTTGACAGGGTCACCGGGGAG. This encodes CASRGFDRVTGE. The CDR3 in its entirety is CASRGFDRVTGELFF.

This clone was seen ten or more times. The sequenced fragment ends 3 residues before the CDR3 boundary, so the rest is inferred from the germline J gene. This chain connects TRBV29-1 to TRBJ2-7; D remains unclear. This CDR3 spans 11 amino acids. Trimming stripped 4 bases from V and 0 bases from J, with 4 bases between. Germline CDR1 SQVTM, CDR2 ANQGSEA. The CDR3 is CSVGGSYEQYF. CDR3 DNA, as far as it was read: TGCAGCGTTGGCGGCTCCTACGAG.

On this clone itself: Read coverage stops 3 residues before the CDR3 terminus; the germline J gene supplies the remainder. The rearrangement uses TRBV19 and TRBJ1-2; D is unclear. The germline V gene encodes CDR1 LNHDA and CDR2 SQIVND (reference sequence). The CDR3 consists of 15 residues. The DNA read from the CDR3 is TGTGCCAGTAGTATCGTAGCGGGAGTAGGAAATGAC. Amino acids: CASSIVAGVGND. The whole CDR3 region reads CASSIVAGVGNDYTF.

This clone has ten or more counts. The read terminates 3 residues before the CDR3 end, so the remaining end is supplied by the germline J gene. The chain is built from TRBV5-5 and TRBJ1-6; D remains unclear. Germline CDR1 is SGHKS and CDR2 is YYEKEE (reference sequence). V lost 0 bases, J lost 9 bases, and 13 bases lay in between. CDR3 length equals 15 residues. The CDR3 here is CASSLEEGLVSPLHF. CDR3 bases read: TGTGCCAGCAGCTTGGAAGAGGGTTTGGTTTCACCC.

Partial CDR3 DNA: TGCAGTGCTAGAGGGCTTGTGGAGCCCCGGGTGAATGAG. It specifies CSARGLVEPRVNE. The entire CDR3 is CSARGLVEPRVNEQFF. This rearrangement joins TRBV20-1 to TRBJ2-1; D remains unclear. The observed sequence ends 3 residues before the CDR3 terminus, with the missing tail filled in from the germline J gene. The CDR3 is made up of 16 amino acids. Germline V gives CDR1 DFQATT, CDR2 SNEGSKA (reference sequence). Trimming removed 1 base at V and 7 bases at J, with 20 bases between.

Many counts were recorded for this clone. The CDR3 goes on 3 residues after the read ends, and that part is filled in from the germline J gene. The chain uses TRBV5-1 and TRBJ2-2; 7 positions agree with TRBD1. The germline CDR1 and CDR2 sequences are SGHRS and YFSETQ. Losses at the gene ends were 5 bases for V and 2 bases for J; bases not matched to a gene: 6. The length of the CDR3 is 15 residues. This chain's CDR3 is CASSPGTVNTGELFF. The DNA read from the CDR3 is TGCGCCAGCAGTCCCGGGACAGTCAACACCGGGGAG. Filled out from reference TRBV5-1 and TRBJ2-2, the complete variable domain reads KAGVTQTPRYLIKTRGQQVTLSCSPISGHRSVSWYQQTPGQGLQFLFEYFSETQRNKGNFPGRFSGRQFSNSRSEMNVSTLELGDSALYLCASSPGTVNTGELFFGEGSRLTVL.

This clone was observed many times. CDR3 DNA (partial): TGCGCCAGCAGCTTGGAAGGGGGCTTAAGTACCGGGGAG. It yields the protein CASSLEGGLSTGE. The CDR3 reads in full as CASSLEGGLSTGELFF. This rearrangement joins TRBV5-1 to TRBJ2-2; 7 bases line up with TRBD1. The read ends 3 residues before the CDR3 terminus; that terminus is restored from the germline J gene. V shed 0 bases and J 5 bases; nucleotides not matched to a gene: 7. Germline V gene lookup returns CDR1 SGHRS and CDR2 YFSETQ. CDR3 length: 16 residues.

This clone was seen a handful of times. The read ends 3 residues before the CDR3 terminus; that terminus is restored from the germline J gene. The V gene is TRBV7-9, the J gene TRBJ1-2; TRBD1 aligns across 7 bases. CDR1 is SEHNR, CDR2 FQNEAQ, per germline (reference sequence). The trim removed 6 bases at V and 6 bases at J, leaving 7 bases unmatched. The CDR3 has 13 residues. The CDR3 region is CASSRDSRDGYTF. The part of the CDR3 DNA that was read is TGTGCCAGCAGTCGGGACAGTCGCGATGGC. The full variable domain, in which reference TRBV7-9 and TRBJ1-2 provide the parts outside the CDR3, is DTGVSQNPRHKITKRGQNVTFRCDPISEHNRLYWYRQTLGQGPEFLTYFQNEAQLEKSRLLSDRFSAERPKGSFSTLEIQRTEQGDSAMYLCASSRDSRDGYTFGSGTRLTVV.

Note on this clone: From the germline J gene comes the end of the CDR3, since the read stops 3 residues before it. The rearrangement joins TRBV7-8 to TRBJ1-1; 7 bases map to TRBD1. The V gene end was trimmed by 5 bases and the J gene end by 0 bases; junction bases not matched to a gene: 12. The CDR3 sequence is 17 residues long. The germline gives CDR1 SGHVS, CDR2 FQNEAQ. The CDR3 reads CASSHRTGTAMNTEAFF. CDR3 DNA (partial): TGTGCCAGCAGCCACCGGACAGGTACTGCCATGAACACTGAA.

This clone showed up many times. The read terminates 3 residues ahead of where the CDR3 ends, so the germline J gene completes it. The gene calls are TRBV18 and TRBJ1-1; a weak D match, TRBD1 (5 bases). Germline CDR1 reads KGHSH; CDR2 reads LQKENI. This CDR3 comprises 15 residues. The V gene lost 3 bases and the J gene lost 0 bases, with 11 bases spanning the gap. CDR3 DNA (partial): TGTGCCAGCTCACCTACAGGAAACATGAACACTGAA. Its protein is CASSPTGNMNTE. The complete CDR3 reads CASSPTGNMNTEAFF.